The clone carrying this TCR beta chain was counted only a few times. Its antigen is as yet unknown. The record originates from a study of regulatory T cells in long-lasting Graves disease. V was pared by 6 bases and J by 8 bases, with 16 bases between. CDR3 length: 14 amino acids. Germline-derived CDR1 and CDR2 are LNHDA and SQIVND (reference sequence). Study observations and caveats: TRBV28, TRBJ1-2 and TRBJ2-5 emerged as the favored segments in persistent disease.

iRepertoire HTBI primers and Arm-PCR of CDR3 regions built TCR beta libraries. TCRdb used MiXCR to reprocess the multiplex PCR reads, holding one entry per CDR3 protein. The data hold some 400,000 distinct CDR3 sequences, with around 14% observed a single time. Specified time point: newly diagnosed GD, antithyroid drugs for less than 3 months. PBMC-extracted RNA yielded the TCR library. Investigators report Graves' disease was diagnosed under American Thyroid Association guidelines. An endocrinology department in Xi'an, China, supplied the patients. This sample also belongs to another study, concerning T cells in Graves' hyperthyroidism and ophthalmopathy.

The sample here was peripheral blood mononuclear cells (PBMCs), taken at new diagnosis, from a patient treated with antithyroid drugs. The clonotype originates from a woman aged 25 to 39 with Graves disease. This chain connects TRBV19 to TRBJ2-2; no reliable D call. CDR3 sequence (DNA): TGTGCCAGTAGGGCTAATTCGATCCCTGGGGAGCTGTTTTTT. It translates to CASRANSIPGELFF. The entire variable domain, with the rest obtained from reference TRBV19 and TRBJ2-2, is as follows: DGGITQSPKYLFRKEGQNVTLSCEQNLNHDAMYWYRQDPGQGLRLIYYSQIVNDFQKGDIAEGYSVSREKKESFPLTVTSAQKNPTAFYLCASRANSIPGELFFGEGSRLTVL.